The 17 T cell receptor beta chains listed next were all sequenced from one sample in a study of graft-versus-host responses after intestinal transplantation. For these TCRs, the target antigens are not known. Using immunoSEQ multiplex PCR, the repertoire was profiled, and TCRdb retains in-frame clones only, with some absent. Of tens of thousands of clones in the sample, 90% are singletons; the top ten hold 1.3%. This specimen was unstimulated CD8+ T cells sorted from spleen or lymph node cells, taken before intestinal transplant. The receptor source for this set is a human donor who received an intestinal transplant.

V is TRBV7-9 and J is TRBJ1-2, with no clear D. Trimming removed 4 bases from V and 4 bases from J, with 10 bases in between. This CDR3 is 13 amino acids long. Germline V lookup: CDR1 SEHNR, CDR2 FQNEAQ (reference sequence). CDR3 region: CASSSGLSYGYTF. The CDR3 DNA sequence: TGTGCCAGCAGCTCCGGACTGAGCTATGGCTACACCTTC.

The DNA for the CDR3 is TGTGCCAGCAGCTTAGGACAGGGAGAGAACACTGAAGCTTTCTTT. Translated, it gives CASSLGQGENTEAFF. The chain links TRBV7-9 to TRBJ1-1; 7 nucleotides align to TRBD1. V dropped 1 base and J dropped 1; count of bases not matched to a gene: 3. Germline-derived CDR1 and CDR2 are SEHNR and FQNEAQ (reference sequence). The CDR3 is 15 amino acids.

V and J are TRBV5-6 and TRBJ2-7, with TRBD1 as a possible D gene (5 bases). This CDR3 region has 14 residues. Trimming shortened V by 0 bases and J by 5 bases, and 12 bases separated the two germline ends. Germline assignment: CDR1 SGHDT and CDR2 YYEEEE. This CDR3 reads CASSLGGRLDEQYF. In nucleotides, the CDR3 is TGTGCCAGCAGCTTGGGGGGCAGGCTGGACGAGCAGTACTTC.

This clone was recorded a few times. The chain couples TRBV6-5 to TRBJ2-7, with D perhaps TRBD1 (5 bases). Germline lookup yields CDR1 MNHEY and CDR2 SVGAGI. V lost 6 bases and J lost 2, with 11 bases in between. The CDR3 length is 13 residues. The DNA for the CDR3 is TGTGCCAGCAGCCGCCGACAGACCTACGAGCAGTACTTC. Encoded protein: CASSRRQTYEQYF.

This clone has a handful of counts. J is TRBJ1-2 and V is TRBV13; D is unclear. The germline V gene has CDR1 PRHDT and CDR2 FYEKMQ (reference sequence). Trimming took off 5 bases at V and 3 bases at J, with 13 bases between the two ends. CDR3 length: 14 amino acids. The CDR3 loop is CASSPDGVDYGYTF. The CDR3 DNA sequence: TGTGCCAGCAGCCCTGATGGAGTGGACTATGGCTACACCTTC.

This sequence joins TRBV6-6 and TRBJ1-5, with D maybe TRBD1 (6 bases). The ends were cut back, 2 bases at V and 3 bases at J, with 11 bases in the middle. Germline V gene lookup returns CDR1 MNHNY and CDR2 SVGAGI (reference sequence). CDR3 length: 15 residues. The CDR3 spells CASSYLGQNNQPQHF. DNA of the CDR3: TGTGCCAGCAGTTACCTAGGACAGAACAATCAGCCCCAGCATTTT.

The chain has TRBV5-5 and TRBJ2-1; no clear D gene. Trimming removed 7 bases from V and 3 bases from J, with 11 bases in between. CDR1 is SGHKS and CDR2 is YYEKEE in the germline V gene (reference sequence). This CDR3 is built from 13 residues. CDR3 sequence (DNA): TGTGCCAGCCGACTCGGTGGCTACAATGAGCAGTTCTTC. Translated: CASRLGGYNEQFF.

This clone was detected only once. An end of the junction does not agree with germline; a read error may underlie this. The chain employs TRBV7-7 and TRBJ2-3, with 8 nucleotides matching TRBD2. The CDR3 is made up of 14 amino acids. From germline, CDR1 is SSHAT and CDR2 FNYEAQ (reference sequence). CDR3 nucleotides: TGTGCTAGCAGCCCGGCGGGGGGCTCAGATACGCAGTATTTT. This sequence encodes CASSPAGGSDTQYF. The entire variable domain, with the rest obtained from reference TRBV7-7 and TRBJ2-3, is as follows: GAGVSQSPRYKVTKRGQDVTLRCDPISSHATLYWYQQALGQGPEFLTYFNYEAQPDKSGLPSDRFSAERPEGSISTLTIQRTEQRDSAMYRCASSPAGGSDTQYFGPGTRLTVL.

This chain links TRBV7-9 with TRBJ2-2, with a tentative D call TRBD2 (6 bases). Germline CDR1 reads SEHNR; CDR2 reads FQNEAQ (reference sequence). CDR3 length: 16 amino acids. The V gene lost 5 bases and the J gene lost 7 bases, with 20 bases spanning the gap. The CDR3 sequence: CASSGERDWLVGELFF. In DNA, the CDR3 is TGTGCCAGCAGCGGAGAACGGGACTGGTTGGTCGGGGAGCTGTTTTTT.

The V gene is TRBV5-4, the J gene TRBJ1-2; the D gene is possibly TRBD1 (5 bases). This CDR3 is built from 14 residues. The V end was cut by 4 bases, the J end by 4 bases, with 14 bases between. Per germline, CDR1 SGHNT and CDR2 YYREEE (reference sequence). The CDR3 coding sequence is TGTGCCAGCAGCGTCCGGGGGACCGCCTATGGCTACACCTTC. It specifies CASSVRGTAYGYTF.

This chain uses TRBV19 with TRBJ1-5; TRBD1 agrees at 9 bases. This CDR3 is built from 15 residues. Germline CDR1 reads LNHDA; CDR2 reads SQIVND (reference sequence). The V segment lost 5 bases and the J segment 5 bases; nucleotides outside the gene matches: 7. CDR3 coding DNA: TGTGCCAGTAGTGGCTCGACAGGGGGGCATCAGCCCCAGCATTTT. This codes for CASSGSTGGHQPQHF. Full variable domain (missing parts from reference TRBV19 and TRBJ1-5): DGGITQSPKYLFRKEGQNVTLSCEQNLNHDAMYWYRQDPGQGLRLIYYSQIVNDFQKGDIAEGYSVSREKKESFPLTVTSAQKNPTAFYLCASSGSTGGHQPQHFGDGTRLSIL.

The count of this clone is one. J is TRBJ1-2 and V is TRBV4-1, with D possibly TRBD1 on 5 matching bases. CDR1 MGHRA and CDR2 YSYEKL come from the germline V gene. Trimming removed 3 bases from V and 8 bases from J, with 13 bases in between. The CDR3 runs to 13 residues. CDR3 nucleotides: TGCGCCAGCAGCCACGGGGGGGAGGGGGGCTACACCTTC. This sequence encodes CASSHGGEGGYTF.

This chain uses TRBV13 with TRBJ1-2, with D possibly TRBD1 on 6 matching bases. Trimming took 5 bases from V and 6 from J, leaving 16 bases between them. Germline CDR1 and CDR2: PRHDT and FYEKMQ (reference sequence). The CDR3 runs 14 residues. Here the CDR3 DNA reads TGTGCCAGCAGCAACCGACAGGAGGAGAATGGCTACACCTTC. Its translation is CASSNRQEENGYTF.

The chain has TRBV27 and TRBJ2-5; TRBD2 matches 7 bases. Germline V lookup: CDR1 MNHEY, CDR2 SMNVEV (reference sequence). The CDR3 loop spans 14 amino acids. The J segment lost 0 bases and the V segment lost 8 bases, leaving 6 bases of the junction unmatched. CDR3 sequence reads: CASQSGGYQETQYF. The CDR3 region has the DNA TGTGCCAGCCAGTCCGGGGGGTACCAAGAGACCCAGTACTTC.

The chain uses TRBV4-1 and TRBJ2-3, with D maybe TRBD1 (5 bases). The CDR3 loop spans 16 amino acids. The V gene's germline CDR1 is MGHRA and CDR2 YSYEKL. V lost 3 bases, J lost 1 base, and 14 bases lay in between. The CDR3 DNA follows: TGCGCCAGCAGCCACACTGAGGAGACAGGCACAGATACGCAGTATTTT. It translates to CASSHTEETGTDTQYF.

The chain joins TRBV5-6 to TRBJ1-2; D is possibly TRBD1 (6 bases). This CDR3 contains 15 residues. V was trimmed by 5 bases and J by 0 bases, leaving 14 bases between them. Germline CDR1 is SGHDT and CDR2 is YYEEEE. The CDR3 bases are TGTGCCAGCAGTTCCGAACAGGGTACTAACTATGGCTACACCTTC. It translates to CASSSEQGTNYGYTF.

The rearrangement joins TRBV9 to TRBJ1-1; D is possibly TRBD1 (6 bases). V lost 4 bases and J lost 4, with 17 bases in between. The length of the CDR3 is 15 residues. Per germline, CDR1 SGDLS and CDR2 YYNGEE. This CDR3 is CASSSSGGGGTEAFF. CDR3 nucleotide sequence: TGTGCCAGCAGCTCCAGTGGGGGCGGGGGCACTGAAGCTTTCTTT.